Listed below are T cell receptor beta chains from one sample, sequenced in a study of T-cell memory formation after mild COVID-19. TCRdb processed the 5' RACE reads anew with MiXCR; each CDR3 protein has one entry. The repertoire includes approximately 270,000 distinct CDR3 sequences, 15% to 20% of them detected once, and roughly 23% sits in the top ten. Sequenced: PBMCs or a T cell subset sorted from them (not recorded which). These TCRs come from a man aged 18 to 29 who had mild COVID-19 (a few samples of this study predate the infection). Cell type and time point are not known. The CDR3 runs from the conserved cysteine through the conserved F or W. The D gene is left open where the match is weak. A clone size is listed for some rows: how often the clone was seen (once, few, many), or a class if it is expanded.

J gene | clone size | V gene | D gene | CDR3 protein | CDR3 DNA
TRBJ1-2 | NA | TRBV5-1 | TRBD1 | CASSTGQGVFYTF | TGCGCCAGCAGCACGGGACAGGGGGTTTTCTACACCTTC
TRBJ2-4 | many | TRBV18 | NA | CASSPPEWQGLGKNIQYF | TGTGCCAGCTCACCACCGGAGTGGCAGGGGTTAGGCAAAAACATTCAGTACTTC
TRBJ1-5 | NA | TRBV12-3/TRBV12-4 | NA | CASSLGPVGQPQHF | TGTGCCAGCAGTTTAGGCCCCGTGGGGCAGCCCCAGCATTTT
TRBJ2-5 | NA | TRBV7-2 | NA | CASSVHRAETQYF | TGTGCCAGCAGCGTCCACAGGGCGGAGACCCAGTACTTC
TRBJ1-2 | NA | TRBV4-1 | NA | CASSQDSRPRNGYTF | TGCGCCAGCAGCCAAGATTCCCGGCCAAGGAATGGCTACACCTTC
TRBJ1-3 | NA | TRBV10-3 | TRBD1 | CAISRQGSGNTIYF | TGTGCCATCAGTCGACAGGGGTCTGGAAACACCATATATTTT
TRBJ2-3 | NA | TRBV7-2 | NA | CASSLFVSSTDTQYF | TGTGCCAGCAGCTTATTCGTGTCCAGCACAGATACGCAGTATTTT
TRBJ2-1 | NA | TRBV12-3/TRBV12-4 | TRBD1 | CASSSIPGTGWKGEQFF | TGTGCCAGCAGTTCCATACCAGGGACAGGGTGGAAGGGTGAGCAGTTCTTC
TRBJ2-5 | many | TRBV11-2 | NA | CASSLDGPSQTQYF | TGTGCCAGCAGCTTAGACGGACCCTCTCAGACCCAGTACTTC
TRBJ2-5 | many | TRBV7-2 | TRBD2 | CASSRGTSGGGRETQYF | TGTGCCAGCAGCAGAGGGACTAGCGGGGGAGGTAGAGAGACCCAGTACTTC
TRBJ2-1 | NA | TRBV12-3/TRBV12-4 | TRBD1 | CASSRSRDRGRVEQFF | TGTGCCAGCAGTAGGTCCCGGGACAGGGGGCGCGTTGAGCAGTTCTTC
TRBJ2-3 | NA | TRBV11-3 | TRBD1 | CASSRRQGDTQYF | TGTGCCAGCAGCCGACGACAGGGGGATACGCAGTATTTT
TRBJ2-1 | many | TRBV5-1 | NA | CASSLAPAGNEQFF | TGCGCCAGCAGCTTGGCGCCCGCGGGCAATGAGCAGTTCTTC
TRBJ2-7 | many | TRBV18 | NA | CASSPAGAGVLYEQYF | TGTGCCAGCTCACCGGCTGGGGCAGGGGTGTTGTACGAGCAGTACTTC
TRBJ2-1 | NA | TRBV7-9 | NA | CASSSRTDNEQFF | TGTGCCAGCAGCTCTCGGACAGACAATGAGCAGTTCTTC
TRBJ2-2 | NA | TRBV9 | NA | CASSVAGVGTGELFF | TGTGCCAGCAGCGTAGCAGGGGTTGGGACCGGGGAGCTGTTTTTT
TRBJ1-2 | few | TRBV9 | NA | CASSEVFNYGYTF | TGTGCCAGCAGCGAGGTCTTCAACTATGGCTACACCTTC
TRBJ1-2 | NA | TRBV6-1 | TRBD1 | CASRRGQGDGYTF | TGTGCCAGCAGGAGAGGACAGGGGGATGGCTACACCTTC
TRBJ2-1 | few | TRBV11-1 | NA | CASSRWDPRGEQFF | TGTGCCAGCAGCCGGTGGGACCCCAGGGGTGAGCAGTTCTTC
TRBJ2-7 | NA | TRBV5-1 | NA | CASRGTGGPYEQYF | TGCGCCAGCAGAGGGACCGGGGGCCCCTACGAGCAGTACTTC
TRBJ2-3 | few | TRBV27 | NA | CASSLTHGGIITDTQYF | TGTGCCAGCAGTTTAACCCACGGGGGCATTATCACAGATACGCAGTATTTT
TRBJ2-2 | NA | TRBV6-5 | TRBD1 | CASSYPPGGMNTGELFF | TGTGCCAGCAGTTACCCTCCAGGGGGCATGAACACCGGGGAGCTGTTTTTT
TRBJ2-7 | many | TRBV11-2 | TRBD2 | CASSLGRLAVTYEQYF | TGTGCCAGCAGCTTGGGGCGACTAGCGGTTACCTACGAGCAGTACTTC
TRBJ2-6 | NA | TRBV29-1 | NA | CSVGLQAGANVLTF | TGCAGCGTGGGCTTACAGGCCGGGGCCAACGTCCTGACTTTC
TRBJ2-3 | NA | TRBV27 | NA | CASSLLGSALLDTQYF | TGTGCCAGCAGTTTATTAGGCTCCGCACTTCTCGATACGCAGTATTTT
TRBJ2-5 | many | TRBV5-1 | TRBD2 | CASSWTSGGSGGETQYF | TGCGCCAGCAGCTGGACTAGCGGGGGGTCAGGAGGGGAGACCCAGTACTTC
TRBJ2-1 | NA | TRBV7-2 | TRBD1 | CASSRDRDRANEQFF | TGTGCCAGCAGCCGTGACCGGGACAGGGCCAATGAGCAGTTCTTC
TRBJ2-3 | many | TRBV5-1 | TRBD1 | CASSIGTATLDTQYF | TGCGCCAGCAGCATAGGGACAGCGACTTTGGATACGCAGTATTTT
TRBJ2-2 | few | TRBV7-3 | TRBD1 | CASSRSTGELANTGELFF | TGTGCCAGCAGCCGGTCGACAGGGGAGCTTGCGAACACCGGGGAGCTGTTTTTT
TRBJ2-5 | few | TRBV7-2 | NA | CASSYPTGYQETQYF | TGTGCCAGCAGCTACCCGACAGGTTACCAAGAGACCCAGTACTTC
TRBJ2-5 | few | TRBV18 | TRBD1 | CASRTGSQETQYF | TGTGCCAGCAGGACAGGGAGCCAAGAGACCCAGTACTTC
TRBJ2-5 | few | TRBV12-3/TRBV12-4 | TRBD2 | CASSSVGLAPEETQYF | TGTGCCAGCAGTTCGGTGGGACTAGCGCCGGAAGAGACCCAGTACTTC
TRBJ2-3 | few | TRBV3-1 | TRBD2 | CASSSRTSGGFSTDTQYF | TGTGCCAGCAGCTCCCGGACTAGCGGGGGGTTTAGCACAGATACGCAGTATTTT
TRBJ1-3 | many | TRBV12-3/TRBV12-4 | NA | CASSFGVSGNTIYF | TGTGCCAGCAGTTTTGGAGTCTCTGGAAACACCATATATTTT
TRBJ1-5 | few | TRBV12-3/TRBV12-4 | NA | CASSYLGQPQHF | TGTGCCAGCAGTTATTTGGGTCAGCCCCAGCATTTT
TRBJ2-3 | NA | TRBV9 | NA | CASSPGGRTTDTQYF | TGTGCCAGCAGTCCTGGCGGACGGACCACAGATACGCAGTATTTT
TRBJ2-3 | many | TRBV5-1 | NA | CASSGEGTDTQYF | TGCGCCAGCAGTGGGGAGGGCACAGATACGCAGTATTTT
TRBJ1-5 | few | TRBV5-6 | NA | CASSRRNNQPQHF | TGTGCCAGCAGCCGTCGGAATAATCAGCCCCAGCATTTT
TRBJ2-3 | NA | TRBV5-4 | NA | CASSLEKGPDTQYF | TGTGCCAGCAGCTTGGAGAAGGGCCCAGATACGCAGTATTTT
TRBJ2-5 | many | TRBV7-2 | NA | CASARDFQETQYF | TGTGCCAGCGCACGGGACTTCCAAGAGACCCAGTACTTC
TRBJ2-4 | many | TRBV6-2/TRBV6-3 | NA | CASSPVGGRNIQYF | TGTGCCAGCAGTCCCGTTGGAGGGAGGAACATTCAGTACTTC
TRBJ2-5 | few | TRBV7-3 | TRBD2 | CASSQEMGEGKTQYF | TGTGCCAGCAGCCAGGAGATGGGGGAGGGGAAGACCCAGTACTTC
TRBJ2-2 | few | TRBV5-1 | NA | CASSLGPTGELFF | TGCGCCAGCAGCTTGGGGCCCACCGGGGAGCTGTTTTTT
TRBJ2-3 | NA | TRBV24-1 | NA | CATSAYRVADTQYF | TGTGCCACCAGTGCCTACAGGGTTGCAGATACGCAGTATTTT
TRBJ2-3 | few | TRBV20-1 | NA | CSAPHGTDTQYF | TGCAGTGCACCCCACGGCACAGATACGCAGTATTTT
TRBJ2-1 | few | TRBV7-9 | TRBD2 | CASSRGLAGHNYNEQFF | TGTGCCAGCAGCCGCGGACTAGCGGGGCATAACTACAATGAGCAGTTCTTC
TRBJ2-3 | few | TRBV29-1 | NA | CSVEMGISTDTQYF | TGCAGCGTTGAAATGGGGATTAGCACAGATACGCAGTATTTT
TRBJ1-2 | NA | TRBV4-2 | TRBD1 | CASSRGGPGGYGYTF | TGTGCCAGCAGCCGCGGGGGGCCAGGGGGCTATGGCTACACCTTC